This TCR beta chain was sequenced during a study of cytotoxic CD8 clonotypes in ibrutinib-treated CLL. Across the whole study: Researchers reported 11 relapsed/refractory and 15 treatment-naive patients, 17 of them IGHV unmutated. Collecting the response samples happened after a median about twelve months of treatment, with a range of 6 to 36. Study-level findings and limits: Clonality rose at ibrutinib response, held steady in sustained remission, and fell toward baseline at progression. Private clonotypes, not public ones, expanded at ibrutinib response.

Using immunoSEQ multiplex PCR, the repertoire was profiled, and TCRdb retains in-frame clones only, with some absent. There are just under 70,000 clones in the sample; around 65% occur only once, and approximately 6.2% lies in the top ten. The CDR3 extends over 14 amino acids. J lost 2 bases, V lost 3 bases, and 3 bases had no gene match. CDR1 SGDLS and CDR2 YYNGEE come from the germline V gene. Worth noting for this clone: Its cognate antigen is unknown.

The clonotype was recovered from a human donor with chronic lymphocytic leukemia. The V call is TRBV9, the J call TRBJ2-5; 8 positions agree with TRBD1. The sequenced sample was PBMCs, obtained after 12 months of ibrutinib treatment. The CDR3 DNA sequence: TGTGCCAGCAGCGGGACAGGGCGTCAAGAGACCCAGTACTTC. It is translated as CASSGTGRQETQYF.